The source of this TCR beta chain is a study of monozygotic twins with inflammatory bowel disease. Study observations and caveats: For repertoire similarity, concordant twins did not differ from discordant twins, possibly because power was limited. The data gave no support to a single strong IBD-associated signal or clonotype. In the analysis, different T cell subtypes could not be told apart.

Germline values: CDR1 SGHDT, CDR2 YYEEEE. There are 15 residues in the CDR3. Notes on this clonotype: Its target is unknown.

A 6-nucleotide sample barcode was carried by the UMIs, which template switching added. TCRdb reanalyzed the 5' RACE reads, giving one entry per CDR3 protein sequence and no DNA. The listing records 140,000 to 150,000 distinct CDR3 sequences. The source material was blood. This receptor was obtained from a human donor with ulcerative colitis or Crohn's disease, or a healthy co-twin of an affected twin (not recorded which). The chain recombines TRBV5-6 with TRBJ1-1; the TRBD1 assignment by TCRdb is unverifiable without DNA. The CDR3 sequence: CASSLDWRPGTEAFF.